The 2 T cell receptor beta chains below were found in one sample sequenced in a study of blood T cell repertoires in COVID-19. The repertoire was sequenced with immunoSEQ multiplex PCR; TCRdb's copy has only in-frame clones and lacks some. Of tens of thousands of clones listed, about four fifths are singletons. The specimen was peripheral blood. These receptors were collected from a man aged 55 to 70 with COVID-19, enrolled during active disease.

The chain links TRBV30 to TRBJ1-3; D unclear. CDR1 GTSNPN and CDR2 SVGIG come from the germline V gene (reference sequence). This CDR3 has 11 amino acids. With 1 base removed from V and 8 bases from J, the gap between germline ends came to 6 bases. In DNA form, the CDR3 reads TGTGCCTGGAGTGGCCAGTACACCATATATTTT. This encodes CAWSGQYTIYF. Together with reference TRBV30 and TRBJ1-3, the CDR3 gives the full variable domain: SQTIHQWPATLVQPVGSPLSLECTVEGTSNPNLYWYRQAAGRGLQLLFYSVGIGQISSEVPQNLSASRPQDRQFILSSKKLLLSDSGFYLCAWSGQYTIYFGEGSWLTVV.

The rearrangement links TRBV6-5 to TRBJ1-5; TRBD1 is a possible D gene (6 bases). CDR3 size: 14 residues. Germline V lookup: CDR1 MNHEY, CDR2 SVGAGI. Trimming stripped 2 bases from V and 4 bases from J, with 9 bases between. CDR3 region: CASSYGQGNQPQHF. CDR3 DNA sequence: TGTGCCAGCAGTTACGGGCAGGGGAATCAGCCCCAGCATTTT.